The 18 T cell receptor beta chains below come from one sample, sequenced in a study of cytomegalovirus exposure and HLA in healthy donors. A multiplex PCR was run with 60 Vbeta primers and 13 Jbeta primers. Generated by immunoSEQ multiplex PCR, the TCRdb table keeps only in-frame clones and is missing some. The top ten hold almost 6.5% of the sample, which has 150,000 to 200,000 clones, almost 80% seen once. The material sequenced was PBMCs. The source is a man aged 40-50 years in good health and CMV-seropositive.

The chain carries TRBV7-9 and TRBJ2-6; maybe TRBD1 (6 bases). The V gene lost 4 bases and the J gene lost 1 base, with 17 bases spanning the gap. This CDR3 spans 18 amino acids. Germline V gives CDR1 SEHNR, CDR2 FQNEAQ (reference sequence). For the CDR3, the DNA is TGTGCCAGCAGCTCCGGACAGCCTAGTTCTTCTGGGGCCAACGTCCTGACTTTC. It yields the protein CASSSGQPSSSGANVLTF.

The CDR3 DNA reads as TGCGCCAGCAGCGTGGGGACAGCCTCCTACGAGCAGTACTTC. Residues: CASSVGTASYEQYF. The chain combines TRBV5-1 with TRBJ2-7, with 7 bases aligning to TRBD1. The CDR3 has 14 amino acids. The germline V gene encodes CDR1 SGHRS and CDR2 YFSETQ. With 4 bases clipped from V and 0 bases from J, the junction kept 4 bases outside the gene matches.

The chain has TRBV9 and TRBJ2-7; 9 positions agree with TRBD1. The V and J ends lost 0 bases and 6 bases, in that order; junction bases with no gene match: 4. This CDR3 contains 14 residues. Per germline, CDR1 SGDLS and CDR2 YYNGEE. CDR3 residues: CASSVGQGVLEQYF. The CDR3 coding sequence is TGTGCCAGCAGCGTAGGACAGGGGGTCCTCGAGCAGTACTTC.

Here the CDR3 reads CAISEPTDSGNTIYF. In DNA, the CDR3 is TGTGCCATCAGTGAGCCTACCGACTCTGGAAACACCATATATTTT. V and J are TRBV10-3 and TRBJ1-3; D remains ambiguous. Trimming left V 2 bases short and J 0 bases short, with 8 bases between. Looked up from germline, CDR1 is ENHRY and CDR2 is SYGVKD. The CDR3 runs 15 residues.

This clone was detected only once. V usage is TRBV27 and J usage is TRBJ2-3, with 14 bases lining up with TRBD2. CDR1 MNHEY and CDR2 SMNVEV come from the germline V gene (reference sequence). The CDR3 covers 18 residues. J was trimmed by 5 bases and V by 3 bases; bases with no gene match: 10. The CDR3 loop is CASSFLGLAGEFGDTQYF. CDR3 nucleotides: TGTGCCAGCAGTTTCCTGGGACTAGCGGGAGAGTTTGGAGATACGCAGTATTTT.

In DNA, the CDR3 is TGTGCCAGCAGCCCCCGACAGGGGACAAATAATTCACCCCTCCACTTT. Translating gives CASSPRQGTNNSPLHF. The chain joins TRBV9 to TRBJ1-6; 8 positions match TRBD1. V lost 4 bases to trimming and J lost 5 bases; unmatched junction nucleotides: 8. The CDR3 is made up of 16 amino acids. Germline V gene sequence: CDR1 SGDLS, CDR2 YYNGEE.

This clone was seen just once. CDR3 DNA: TGTGCCAGCCACTCACCGGGACTAGCGAGAGGGCCGGATGAGCAGTTCTTC. This codes for CASHSPGLARGPDEQFF. The V and J genes are TRBV11-3 and TRBJ2-1, with 10 positions matching TRBD2. Germline values: CDR1 SGHNT, CDR2 YENEEA. The CDR3 totals 17 residues. Trimming cost V 8 bases and J 8 bases; bases outside gene matches: 18.

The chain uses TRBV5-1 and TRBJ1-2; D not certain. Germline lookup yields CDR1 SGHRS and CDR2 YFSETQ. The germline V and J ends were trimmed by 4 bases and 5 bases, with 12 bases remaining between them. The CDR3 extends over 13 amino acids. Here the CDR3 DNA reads TGCGCCAGCAGCCCAGGACTGACTTATGGCTACACCTTC. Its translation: CASSPGLTYGYTF.

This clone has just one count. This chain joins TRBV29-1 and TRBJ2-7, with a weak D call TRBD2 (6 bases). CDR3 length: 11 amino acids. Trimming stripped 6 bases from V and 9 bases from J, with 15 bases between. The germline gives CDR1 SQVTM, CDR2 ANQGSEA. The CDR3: CSVVFYGGQYF. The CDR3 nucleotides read TGCAGCGTGGTATTCTACGGGGGGCAGTACTTC.

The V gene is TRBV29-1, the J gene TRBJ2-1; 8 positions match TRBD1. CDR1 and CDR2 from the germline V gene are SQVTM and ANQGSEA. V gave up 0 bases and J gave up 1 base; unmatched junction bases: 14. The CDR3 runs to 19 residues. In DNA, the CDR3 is TGCAGCGTTGAAGATCTTATGACAGGGGCTAAAGGATCCTACAATGAGCAGTTCTTC. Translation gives CSVEDLMTGAKGSYNEQFF.

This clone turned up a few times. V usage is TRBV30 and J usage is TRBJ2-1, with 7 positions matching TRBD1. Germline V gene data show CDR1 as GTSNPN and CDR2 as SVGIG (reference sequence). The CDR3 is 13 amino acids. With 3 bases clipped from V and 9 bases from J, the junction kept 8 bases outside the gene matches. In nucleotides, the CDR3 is TGTGCCTGGAGCCGGGACAGAATTACTGAGCAGTTCTTC. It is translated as CAWSRDRITEQFF. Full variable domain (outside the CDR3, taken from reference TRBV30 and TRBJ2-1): SQTIHQWPATLVQPVGSPLSLECTVEGTSNPNLYWYRQAAGRGLQLLFYSVGIGQISSEVPQNLSASRPQDRQFILSSKKLLLSDSGFYLCAWSRDRITEQFFGPGTRLTVL.

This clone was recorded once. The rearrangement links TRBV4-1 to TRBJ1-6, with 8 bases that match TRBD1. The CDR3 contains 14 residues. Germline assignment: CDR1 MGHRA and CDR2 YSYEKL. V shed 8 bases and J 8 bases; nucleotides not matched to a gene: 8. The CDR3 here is CASQTGTGDSPLHF. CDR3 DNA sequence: TGCGCCAGCCAGACCGGGACAGGTGATTCACCCCTCCACTTT.

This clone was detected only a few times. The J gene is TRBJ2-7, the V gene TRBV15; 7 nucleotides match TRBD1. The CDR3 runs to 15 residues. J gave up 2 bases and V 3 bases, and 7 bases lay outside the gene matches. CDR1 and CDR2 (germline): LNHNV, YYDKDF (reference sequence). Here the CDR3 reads CATSSPGTATYEQYF. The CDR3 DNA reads TGTGCCACCAGCAGTCCCGGGACAGCAACCTACGAGCAGTACTTC.

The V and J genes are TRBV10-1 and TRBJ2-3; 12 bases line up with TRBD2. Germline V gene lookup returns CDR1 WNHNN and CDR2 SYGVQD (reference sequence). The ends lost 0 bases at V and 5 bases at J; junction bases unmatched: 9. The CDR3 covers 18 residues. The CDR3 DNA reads TGCGCCAGCAGTGAGTCGCTGGCTAGCGGGAGGGGTAGAGATACGCAGTATTTT. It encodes CASSESLASGRGRDTQYF.

CDR3: CASSPRRGANTEAFF. The DNA for the CDR3 is TGTGCCAGCAGCCCCCGCCGGGGGGCGAACACTGAAGCTTTCTTT. This chain joins TRBV7-2 and TRBJ1-1; D is perhaps TRBD1 (6 bases). Germline CDR1 SGHTA, CDR2 FQGNSA. Trimming cost V 5 bases and J 1 base, with 14 bases left between them. The CDR3 spans 15 residues. Full variable domain (remainder filled in from reference TRBV7-2 and TRBJ1-1): GAGVSQSPSNKVTEKGKDVELRCDPISGHTALYWYRQSLGQGLEFLIYFQGNSAPDKSGLPSDRFSAERTGGSVSTLTIQRTQQEDSAVYLCASSPRRGANTEAFFGQGTRLTVV.

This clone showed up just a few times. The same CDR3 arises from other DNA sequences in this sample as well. The CDR3 sequence is CASSPGYEQYF. The CDR3 coding sequence is TGCGCCAGCAGCCCAGGGTACGAGCAGTACTTC. The chain combines TRBV4-1 with TRBJ2-7; TRBD1 is a possible D gene (5 bases). The V end was cut by 4 bases, the J end by 4 bases, with 5 bases between. Germline V CDR1 and CDR2: MGHRA, YSYEKL. The CDR3 totals 11 residues.

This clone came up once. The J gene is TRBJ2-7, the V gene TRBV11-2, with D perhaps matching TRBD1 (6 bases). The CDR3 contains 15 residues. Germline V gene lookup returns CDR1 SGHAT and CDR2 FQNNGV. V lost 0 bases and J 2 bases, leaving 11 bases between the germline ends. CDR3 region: CASSLEGQPTYEQYF. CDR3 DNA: TGTGCCAGCAGCTTAGAAGGACAGCCGACCTACGAGCAGTACTTC.

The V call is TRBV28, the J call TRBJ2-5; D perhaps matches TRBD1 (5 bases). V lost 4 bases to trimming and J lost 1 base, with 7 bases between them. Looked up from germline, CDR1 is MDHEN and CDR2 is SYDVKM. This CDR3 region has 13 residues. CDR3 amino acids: CASSWGVQETQYF. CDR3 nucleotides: TGTGCCAGCAGTTGGGGCGTCCAAGAGACCCAGTACTTC.